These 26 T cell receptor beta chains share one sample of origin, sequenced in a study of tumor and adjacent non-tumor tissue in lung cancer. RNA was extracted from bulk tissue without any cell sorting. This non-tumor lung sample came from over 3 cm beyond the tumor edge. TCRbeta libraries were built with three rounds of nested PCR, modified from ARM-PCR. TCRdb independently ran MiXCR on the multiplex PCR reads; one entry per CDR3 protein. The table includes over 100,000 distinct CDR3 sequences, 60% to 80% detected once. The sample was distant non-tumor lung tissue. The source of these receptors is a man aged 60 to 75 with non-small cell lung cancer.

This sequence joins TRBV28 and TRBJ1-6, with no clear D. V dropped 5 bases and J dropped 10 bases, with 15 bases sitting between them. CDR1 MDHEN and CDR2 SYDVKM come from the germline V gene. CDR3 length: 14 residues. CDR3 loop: CASSRGNVYSPLHF. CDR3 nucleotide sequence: TGTGCCAGCAGTAGAGGCAATGTGTACTCACCCCTCCACTTT.

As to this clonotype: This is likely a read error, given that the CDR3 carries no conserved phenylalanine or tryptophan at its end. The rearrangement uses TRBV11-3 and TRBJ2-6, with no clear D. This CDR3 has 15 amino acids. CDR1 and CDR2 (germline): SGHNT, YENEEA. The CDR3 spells CASSQLGSGTNVLTS. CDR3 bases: TGTGCCAGCAGCCAACTGGGTTCTGGGACCAACGTCCTGACTTCC.

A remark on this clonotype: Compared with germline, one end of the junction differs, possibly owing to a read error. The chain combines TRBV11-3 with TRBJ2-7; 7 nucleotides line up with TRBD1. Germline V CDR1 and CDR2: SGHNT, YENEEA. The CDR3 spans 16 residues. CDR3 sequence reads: CASSFRTGDLLYGQYF. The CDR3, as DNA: TGTGCCAGCAGCTTCCGGACAGGCGACCTCCTCTACGGGCAGTACTTC.

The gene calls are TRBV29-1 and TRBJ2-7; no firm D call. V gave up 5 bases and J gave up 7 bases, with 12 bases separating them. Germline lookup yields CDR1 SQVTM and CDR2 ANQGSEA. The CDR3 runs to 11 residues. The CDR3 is CSVLVLREQYF. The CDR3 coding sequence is TGCAGCGTTCTAGTGCTCCGAGAGCAGTACTTC.

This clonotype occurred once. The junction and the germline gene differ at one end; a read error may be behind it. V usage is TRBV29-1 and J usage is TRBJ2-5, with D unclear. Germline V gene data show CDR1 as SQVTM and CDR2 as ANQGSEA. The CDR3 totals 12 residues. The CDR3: CRVSLSQETQHF. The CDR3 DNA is TGCAGAGTTTCCCTATCACAAGAGACCCAGCACTTC.

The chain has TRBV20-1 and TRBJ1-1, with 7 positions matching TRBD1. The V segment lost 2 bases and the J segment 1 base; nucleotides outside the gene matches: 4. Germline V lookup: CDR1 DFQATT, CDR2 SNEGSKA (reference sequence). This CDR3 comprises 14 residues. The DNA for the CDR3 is TGCAGTGCTAGACCCTGGACAGGGAACACTGAAGCTTTCTTT. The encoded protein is CSARPWTGNTEAFF.

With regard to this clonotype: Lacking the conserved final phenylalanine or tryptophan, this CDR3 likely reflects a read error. The CDR3 sequence: CASETAVGSGELFY. The CDR3 DNA reads TGTGCTAGCGAGACAGCGGTCGGATCCGGGGAGCTGTTTTAT. This chain uses TRBV12-5 with TRBJ2-2; D could derive from TRBD1 or TRBD2 (5 bases each). CDR1 is LGHNT, CDR2 FRNRAP, per germline. V was shortened by 9 bases and J by 6 bases, with 17 bases between the two germline ends. This CDR3 contains 14 residues.

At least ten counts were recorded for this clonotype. The CDR3, as DNA: TGCAGTGCTCCTGACGGACGGGGTCAGCCCCAGCATTTT. Translated: CSAPDGRGQPQHF. The V gene is TRBV20-1, the J gene TRBJ1-5; D call uncertain. The V end was cut by 5 bases, the J end by 6 bases, with 14 bases between. The V gene's germline CDR1 is DFQATT and CDR2 SNEGSKA (reference sequence). This CDR3 region has 13 residues.

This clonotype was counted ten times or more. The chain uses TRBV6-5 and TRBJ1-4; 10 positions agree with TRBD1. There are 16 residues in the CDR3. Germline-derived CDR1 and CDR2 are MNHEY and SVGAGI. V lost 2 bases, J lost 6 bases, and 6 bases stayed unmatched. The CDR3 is CASSYAATGGHEKLFF. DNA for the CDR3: TGTGCCAGCAGTTACGCCGCGACAGGGGGCCATGAAAAACTGTTTTTT.

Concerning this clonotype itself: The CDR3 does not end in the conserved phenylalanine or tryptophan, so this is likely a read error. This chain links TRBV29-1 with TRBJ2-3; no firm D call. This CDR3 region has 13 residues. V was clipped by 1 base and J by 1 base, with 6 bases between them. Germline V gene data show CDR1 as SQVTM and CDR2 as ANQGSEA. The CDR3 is CSVEVSRTDTQYL. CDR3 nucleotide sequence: TGCAGCGTTGAAGTGAGCCGCACAGATACGCAGTATCTT.

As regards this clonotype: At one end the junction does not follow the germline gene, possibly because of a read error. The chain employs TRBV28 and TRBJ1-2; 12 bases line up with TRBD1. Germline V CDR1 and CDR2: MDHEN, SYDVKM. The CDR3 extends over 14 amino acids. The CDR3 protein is CASSPGTGGSGYIF. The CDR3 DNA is TGTGCCAGCAGTCCCGGGACAGGGGGCTCTGGCTACATCTTC.

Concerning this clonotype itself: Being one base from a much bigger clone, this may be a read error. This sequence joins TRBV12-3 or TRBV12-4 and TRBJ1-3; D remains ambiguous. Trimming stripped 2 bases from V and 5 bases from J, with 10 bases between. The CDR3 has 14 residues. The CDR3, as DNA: TGTGCCAGCAGTTTATTAGGTCTTAGAAACACCATATATTTT. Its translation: CASSLLGLRNTIYF.

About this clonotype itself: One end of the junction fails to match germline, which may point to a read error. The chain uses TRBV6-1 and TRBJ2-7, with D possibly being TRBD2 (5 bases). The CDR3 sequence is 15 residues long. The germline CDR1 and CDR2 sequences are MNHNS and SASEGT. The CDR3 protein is CARDSGFLTHYGQYF. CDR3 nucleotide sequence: TGTGCCAGGGACTCTGGGTTTTTAACCCACTACGGGCAGTACTTC.

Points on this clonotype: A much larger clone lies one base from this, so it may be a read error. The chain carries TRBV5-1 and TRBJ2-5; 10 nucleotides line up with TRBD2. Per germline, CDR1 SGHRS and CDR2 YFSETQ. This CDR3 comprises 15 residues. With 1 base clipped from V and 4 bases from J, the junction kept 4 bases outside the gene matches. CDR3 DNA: TGCGCCAGCAGCTTGAAAGGGACTAGCGTAGAGACCCAGTACTTC. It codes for CASSLKGTSVETQYF.

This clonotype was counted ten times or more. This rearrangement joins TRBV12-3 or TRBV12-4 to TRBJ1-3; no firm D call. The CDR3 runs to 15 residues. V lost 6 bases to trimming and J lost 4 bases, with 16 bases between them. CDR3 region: CASRAPGSGGNTIYF. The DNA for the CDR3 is TGTGCCAGCAGAGCCCCGGGATCGGGAGGAAACACCATATATTTT.

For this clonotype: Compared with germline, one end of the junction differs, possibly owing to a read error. CDR3 protein: CASSWDLGTEVLF. CDR3 nucleotide sequence: TGTGCGAGCAGTTGGGATTTGGGCACTGAAGTTTTATTT. The chain recombines TRBV6-4 with TRBJ1-1; D is unresolved. Germline CDR1 and CDR2: MRHNA and SNTAGT. CDR3 length: 13 amino acids.

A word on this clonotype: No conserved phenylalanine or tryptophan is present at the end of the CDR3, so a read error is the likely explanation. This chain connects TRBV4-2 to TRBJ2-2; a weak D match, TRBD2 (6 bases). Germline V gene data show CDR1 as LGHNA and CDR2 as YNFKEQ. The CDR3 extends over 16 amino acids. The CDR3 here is CASSPRGDGNTGGLFV. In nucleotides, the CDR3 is TGTGCCAGCAGCCCGCGAGGGGACGGCAACACCGGGGGGCTGTTTGTT.

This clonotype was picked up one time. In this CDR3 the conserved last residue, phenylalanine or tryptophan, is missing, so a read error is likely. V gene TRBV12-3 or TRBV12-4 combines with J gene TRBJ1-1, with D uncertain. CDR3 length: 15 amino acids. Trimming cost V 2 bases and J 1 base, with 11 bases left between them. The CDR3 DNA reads TGTGCCAGCAGTTTAAGACCGCCGGGGAACACTGAAGCTTTCTCT. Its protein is CASSLRPPGNTEAFS.

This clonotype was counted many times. The CDR3 sequence: CASREQETQYF. In DNA form, the CDR3 reads TGTGCCAGCAGGGAGCAAGAGACCCAGTACTTC. The chain joins TRBV28 to TRBJ2-5; D remains unclear. V was cut by 6 bases and J by 2 bases, with 4 bases left in between. The CDR3 length is 11 residues. Germline lookup yields CDR1 MDHEN and CDR2 SYDVKM.

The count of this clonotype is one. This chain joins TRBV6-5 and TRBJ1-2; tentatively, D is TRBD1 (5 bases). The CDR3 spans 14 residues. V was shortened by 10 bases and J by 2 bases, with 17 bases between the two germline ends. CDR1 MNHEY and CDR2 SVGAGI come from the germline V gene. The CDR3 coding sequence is TGTGCCATAAATCCCCAGGGAGGGAACTATGGCTACACCTTC. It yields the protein CAINPQGGNYGYTF.

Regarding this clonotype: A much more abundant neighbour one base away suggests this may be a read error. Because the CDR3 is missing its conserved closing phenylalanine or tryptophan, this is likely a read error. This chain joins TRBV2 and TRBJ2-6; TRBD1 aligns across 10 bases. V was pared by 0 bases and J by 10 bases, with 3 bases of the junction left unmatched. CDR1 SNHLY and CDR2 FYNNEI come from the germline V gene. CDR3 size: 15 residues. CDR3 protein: CASSEARDRGNVLTL. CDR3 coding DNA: TGTGCCAGCAGTGAAGCGCGGGACAGGGGAAACGTCCTGACTCTC.

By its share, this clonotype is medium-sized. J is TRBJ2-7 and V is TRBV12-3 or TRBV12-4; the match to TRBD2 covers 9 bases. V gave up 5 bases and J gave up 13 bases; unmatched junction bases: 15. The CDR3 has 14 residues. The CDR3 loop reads CASSPSSGAPPIYF. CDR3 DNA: TGTGCCAGCAGTCCCTCTAGCGGGGCCCCGCCCATTTACTTC.

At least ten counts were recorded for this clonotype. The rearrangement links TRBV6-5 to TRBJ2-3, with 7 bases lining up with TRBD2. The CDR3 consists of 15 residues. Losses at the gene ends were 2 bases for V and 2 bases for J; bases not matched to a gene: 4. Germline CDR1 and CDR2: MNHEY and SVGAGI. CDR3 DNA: TGTGCCAGCAGTTACGGCGGGAGTGACACAGATACGCAGTATTTT. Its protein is CASSYGGSDTDTQYF.

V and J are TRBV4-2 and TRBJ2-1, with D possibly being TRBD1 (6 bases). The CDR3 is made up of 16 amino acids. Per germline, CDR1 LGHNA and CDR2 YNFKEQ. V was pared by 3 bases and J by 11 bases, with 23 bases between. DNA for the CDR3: TGTGCCAGCAGCCATGAGACAGGTGGGGGTCCAAGGAAGCAGTTCTTC. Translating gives CASSHETGGGPRKQFF.

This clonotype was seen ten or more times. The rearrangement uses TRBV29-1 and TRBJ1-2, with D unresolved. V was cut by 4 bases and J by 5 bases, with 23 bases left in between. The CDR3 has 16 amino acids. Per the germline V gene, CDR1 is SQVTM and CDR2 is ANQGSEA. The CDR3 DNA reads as TGCAGCGTTGCCGGTCCCAGGACGGTAGTAGGGTATGGCTACACCTTC. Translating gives CSVAGPRTVVGYGYTF.

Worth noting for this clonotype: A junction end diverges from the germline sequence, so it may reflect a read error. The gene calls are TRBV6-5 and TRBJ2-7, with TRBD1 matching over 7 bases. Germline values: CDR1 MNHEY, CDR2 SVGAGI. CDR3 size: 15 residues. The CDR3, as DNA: TGTGCTAGCAGAACAAACAGGGGAAGCTACTACGAGCAGTACTTC. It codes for CASRTNRGSYYEQYF.